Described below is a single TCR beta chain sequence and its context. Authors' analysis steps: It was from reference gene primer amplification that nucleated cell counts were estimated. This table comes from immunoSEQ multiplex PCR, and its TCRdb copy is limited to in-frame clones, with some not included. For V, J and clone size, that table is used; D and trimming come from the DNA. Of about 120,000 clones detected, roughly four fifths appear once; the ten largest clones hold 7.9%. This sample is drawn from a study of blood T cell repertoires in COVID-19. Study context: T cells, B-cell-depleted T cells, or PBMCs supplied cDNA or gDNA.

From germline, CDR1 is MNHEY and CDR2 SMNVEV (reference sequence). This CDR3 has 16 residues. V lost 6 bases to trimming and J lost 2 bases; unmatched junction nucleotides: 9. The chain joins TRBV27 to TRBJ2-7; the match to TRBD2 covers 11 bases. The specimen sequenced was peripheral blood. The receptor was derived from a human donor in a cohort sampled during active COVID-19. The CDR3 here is CASSPTGTSGTYEQYF. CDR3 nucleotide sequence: TGTGCCAGCAGCCCGACCGGGACTAGCGGAACCTACGAGCAGTACTTC.